The T cell receptor (beta chain) described here comes from a study of PD-1 blockade in classical Hodgkin lymphoma. The assay was immunoSEQ multiplex PCR, and TCRdb's table has in-frame clones only and misses some. The sample holds about 110,000 clones, 89% seen once. The CDR3 extends over 15 amino acids. The V end was cut by 7 bases, the J end by 0 bases, with 16 bases between. Germline V gene lookup returns CDR1 SNHLY and CDR2 FYNNEI. Each and every patient relapsed after autologous stem cell transplantation, and patients got differing brentuximab vedotin exposure. The sequence was obtained from a human donor with classical Hodgkin lymphoma. Sequences were derived from peripheral blood mononuclear cells (PBMCs), sampled before the second cycle of nivolumab. V usage is TRBV2 and J usage is TRBJ2-7; tentatively, D is TRBD1 or TRBD2 (6 bases each). The CDR3 here is CASTPEGVASYEQYF. The CDR3 DNA reads as TGTGCCAGCACCCCGGAGGGGGTAGCCTCCTACGAGCAGTACTTC.